Sequencing of this TCR beta chain was carried out in a study of blood T cell repertoires in COVID-19. Study as a whole: Donors in the United States, Italy and Spain gave samples during acute or convalescent COVID-19.

The table came from immunoSEQ multiplex PCR; TCRdb's copy has only in-frame clones and leaves some out. The sample lists under 450,000 clones; roughly nine tenths were seen once. The germline V and J ends were trimmed by 4 bases and 11 bases, with 29 bases remaining between them. Germline CDR1 MNHNS, CDR2 SASEGT. The length of the CDR3 is 17 residues. The rearrangement uses TRBV6-1 and TRBJ1-2, with D tentatively TRBD1 (5 bases). This sequence was found in a woman aged 35 to 49 who had been exposed to COVID-19. The sample consisted of PBMCs or T cells enriched from blood (not recorded which). The DNA for the CDR3 is TGTGCCAGCAGTGCGACTTCCTCAGGGCAGACGCTATTTGGTTACACCTTC. Translating it yields CASSATSSGQTLFGYTF.